This T cell receptor beta chain was retrieved from a study of blood T cell repertoires in COVID-19. Across the whole study: Samples representing acute and convalescent COVID-19 were sourced from the United States, Italy and Spain.

This clone appeared a single time. This table comes from immunoSEQ multiplex PCR, and its TCRdb copy is limited to in-frame clones, with some not included. This table holds fewer than 350,000 clones, about nine tenths found once. Adults between roughly 18 and 89 years of age took part from 24 US areas. The CDR3 contains 18 residues. Trimming pared 3 bases from V and 6 bases from J, leaving 26 bases between. CDR1 and CDR2 from the germline V gene are LNHDA and SQIVND (reference sequence). Sequencing was carried out using PBMCs or T cells enriched from blood (not recorded which). The genes are TRBV19 and TRBJ1-1; possible D gene TRBD1, 6 bases. This sequence was found in a middle-aged woman with acute COVID-19. CDR3 in DNA: TGTGCCAGTAGTATTGGGGTAGGACAGACCCACGGGTCGGCTGAAGCTTTCTTT. It encodes CASSIGVGQTHGSAEAFF.